These 27 T cell receptor beta chains originate from one sample sequenced in a study of sequential checkpoint blockade in melanoma. Assay: immunoSEQ multiplex PCR; the TCRdb copy retains only in-frame clones and omits some. Of about 6,300 clones listed, about a fifth were seen once; the top ten hold 16%. Regarding treatment: randomized to nivolumab then ipilimumab (arm A) or the reverse (arm B). The specimen comprised tumor tissue (inferred from file names), sampled from a patient given nivolumab and ipilimumab in sequence. The source is a human donor with melanoma.

This clone was observed a few times. J is TRBJ2-2 and V is TRBV11-3; the D is unclear. Germline V gives CDR1 SGHNT, CDR2 YENEEA. The CDR3 is 16 residues long. The V and J ends lost 3 bases and 5 bases respectively, with 16 bases between them. CDR3 loop: CASSLYDVGPTGELFF. The CDR3 DNA reads TGTGCCAGCAGCTTGTATGACGTAGGACCGACCGGGGAGCTGTTTTTT.

By its share, this clone is medium-sized (0.01 to 0.1%). V and J are TRBV15 and TRBJ1-4, with D maybe TRBD1 (6 bases). Trimming pared 3 bases from V and 4 bases from J, leaving 9 bases between. CDR1 is LNHNV, CDR2 YYDKDF, per germline (reference sequence). This CDR3 spans 14 amino acids. CDR3 nucleotide sequence: TGTGCCACCAGCAGGGACAGATTTAATGAAAAACTGTTTTTT. Residues: CATSRDRFNEKLFF.

This clone ranks as medium-sized. The chain combines TRBV12-5 with TRBJ2-7; tentative D call: TRBD1 (6 bases). In germline, CDR1 is LGHNT, CDR2 FRNRAP. This CDR3 contains 11 residues. CDR3 DNA: TGTGCCAGCCAGGGGTCCTACGAGCAGTACTTC. This sequence encodes CASQGSYEQYF.

In DNA form, the CDR3 reads TGCGCCAGCAGAAGAACAGGGGAAAGCTCTGAAGCTTTCTTT. It codes for CASRRTGESSEAFF. The chain joins TRBV5-1 to TRBJ1-1; TRBD1 matches 7 bases. CDR1 SGHRS and CDR2 YFSETQ come from the germline V gene. Trimming removed 5 bases from V and 6 bases from J; junction bases left unmatched: 10. CDR3 length: 14 amino acids.

The genes are TRBV25-1 and TRBJ1-6; D unresolved. The CDR3 is 16 residues long. Germline loops: CDR1 MGHDK, CDR2 SYGVNS. Trimming took off 1 base at V and 3 bases at J, with 10 bases between the two ends. In DNA, the CDR3 is TGTGCCAGCAGTGAATTCGGCGGATTCTATAATTCACCCCTCCACTTT. Protein product: CASSEFGGFYNSPLHF. The full variable domain, completed using reference TRBV25-1 and TRBJ1-6, is EADIYQTPRYLVIGTGKKITLECSQTMGHDKMYWYQQDPGMELHLIHYSYGVNSTEKGDLSSESTVSRIRTEHFPLTLESARPSHTSQYLCASSEFGGFYNSPLHFGNGTRLTVT.

This clone was seen once. The chain employs TRBV19 and TRBJ2-4; TRBD1 matches at 9 bases. This CDR3 has 16 residues. V lost 6 bases and J lost 9; bases outside the gene matches: 15. Germline assignment: CDR1 LNHDA and CDR2 SQIVND (reference sequence). This CDR3 reads CASRNFRDRDWGIQYF. CDR3 DNA: TGTGCCAGTAGAAACTTCCGGGACAGGGATTGGGGCATTCAGTACTTC.

This clone was detected ten times or more. The V call is TRBV6-8, the J call TRBJ1-2, with TRBD1 matching over 12 bases. V lost 8 bases and J lost 8; bases outside the gene matches: 9. Germline values: CDR1 MNHGY, CDR2 SAAAGT. The CDR3 totals 14 residues. For the CDR3, the DNA is TGTGCCAGCCGCTCGGGACAGGGGGCGTCCGGCTACACCTTC. As protein: CASRSGQGASGYTF.

V and J are TRBV5-1 and TRBJ2-3; D may match TRBD1 or TRBD2 (5 bases each). Germline V gene lookup returns CDR1 SGHRS and CDR2 YFSETQ. V was trimmed by 1 base and J by 2 bases, leaving 11 bases between them. CDR3 length equals 15 residues. CDR3 in amino acids: CASSLWSGTTDTQYF. The CDR3 bases are TGCGCCAGCAGCTTGTGGTCGGGGACCACAGATACGCAGTATTTT.

The chain uses TRBV6-8 and TRBJ1-1; the D gene is possibly TRBD1 (6 bases). This CDR3 has 15 residues. V was shortened by 2 bases and J by 5 bases, with 15 bases between the two germline ends. The V gene's germline CDR1 is MNHGY and CDR2 SAAAGT. The CDR3 sequence is CASSYPPAGVTEAFF. The DNA for the CDR3 is TGTGCCAGCAGTTACCCACCCGCAGGGGTAACTGAAGCTTTCTTT.

The genes are TRBV9 and TRBJ2-5; D gene uncertain. Germline CDR1 SGDLS, CDR2 YYNGEE. The CDR3 loop spans 13 amino acids. V was pared by 4 bases and J by 4 bases, with 11 bases between. The CDR3 DNA reads TGTGCCAGCAGCTGGGTTGGGGTAGAGACCCAGTACTTC. Translating it yields CASSWVGVETQYF.

The table lists this clone with many counts. This chain connects TRBV6-8 to TRBJ1-2, with TRBD1 matching 8 bases. This CDR3 comprises 16 residues. Trimming removed 5 bases from V and 1 base from J; junction bases left unmatched: 9. Germline V gives CDR1 MNHGY, CDR2 SAAAGT. For the CDR3, the DNA is TGTGCCAGCAGTGGAGAACAGGGGGGATATAACTATGGCTACACCTTC. Translated: CASSGEQGGYNYGYTF.

Many counts were recorded for this clone. The chain recombines TRBV7-1 with TRBJ2-7; the match to TRBD2 covers 9 bases. TRBV7-1 counts as an open reading frame of uncertain function. V dropped 4 bases and J dropped 3; count of bases not matched to a gene: 1. There are 13 residues in the CDR3. The CDR3 reads CASSFSGGYEQYF. CDR3 DNA: TGTGCCAGCAGCTTTAGCGGGGGCTACGAGCAGTACTTC.

This clone has ten or more counts. The chain couples TRBV5-1 to TRBJ2-3, with D possibly being TRBD2 (6 bases). Trimming pared 4 bases from V and 2 bases from J, leaving 20 bases between. This CDR3 comprises 17 residues. Germline V gene sequence: CDR1 SGHRS, CDR2 YFSETQ. Written as DNA, the CDR3 is TGCGCCAGCAGCCAAGACTGGCGGGCGGGATTCACAGATACGCAGTATTTT. It is translated as CASSQDWRAGFTDTQYF.

The chain uses TRBV18 and TRBJ2-6, with D unclear. CDR1 is KGHSH and CDR2 is LQKENI in the germline V gene. The V end lost 3 bases, the J end lost 0 bases, and 12 bases lay between the germline ends. The CDR3 loop spans 17 amino acids. This CDR3 is CASSPLAGSSGANVLTF. CDR3 nucleotide sequence: TGTGCCAGCTCACCGTTGGCAGGAAGCTCTGGGGCCAACGTCCTGACTTTC.

This clone was seen only a few times. The rearrangement uses TRBV19 and TRBJ1-4; D gene unclear. V lost 6 bases to trimming and J lost 0 bases, with 8 bases between them. Germline V gene data show CDR1 as LNHDA and CDR2 as SQIVND (reference sequence). The CDR3 extends over 14 amino acids. CDR3 in amino acids: CASSGGATNEKLFF. In DNA form, the CDR3 reads TGTGCCAGTAGCGGAGGAGCAACTAATGAAAAACTGTTTTTT.

V is TRBV10-3 and J is TRBJ2-5; D perhaps matches TRBD2 (5 bases). The CDR3 is 14 residues long. The germline V and J ends were trimmed by 0 bases and 5 bases, with 10 bases remaining between them. Germline V CDR1 and CDR2: ENHRY, SYGVKD. The CDR3 protein is CAISESRDSETQYF. As DNA, the CDR3 is TGTGCCATCAGTGAGTCGAGGGATTCGGAGACCCAGTACTTC.

This clone was seen just once. The V gene is TRBV15, the J gene TRBJ1-5; possible D gene TRBD1, 6 bases. Trimming stripped 1 base from V and 4 bases from J, with 17 bases between. The length of the CDR3 is 17 residues. Per germline, CDR1 LNHNV and CDR2 YYDKDF (reference sequence). CDR3 amino acids: CATSRGAWVGGNQPQHF. CDR3 DNA sequence: TGTGCCACCAGCAGAGGGGCTTGGGTAGGGGGGAATCAGCCCCAGCATTTT.

This sequence joins TRBV6-8 and TRBJ1-6; D is ambiguous. This CDR3 is 15 amino acids long. CDR1 and CDR2 from the germline V gene are MNHGY and SAAAGT. Deletions cut 2 bases from V and 0 bases from J, with 5 bases between. The CDR3 DNA reads TGTGCCAGCAGTTACGTTTTCTCCTATAATTCACCCCTCCACTTT. Translating it yields CASSYVFSYNSPLHF.

This clone came up a few times. The V call is TRBV11-3, the J call TRBJ2-3; perhaps TRBD2 as D (6 bases). V shed 7 bases and J shed 0 bases, with 14 bases lying between them. CDR1 and CDR2 from the germline V gene are SGHNT and YENEEA. This CDR3 spans 15 amino acids. The CDR3 DNA follows: TGTGCCAGCACTTGGGACGGGGGTAGCACAGATACGCAGTATTTT. It translates to CASTWDGGSTDTQYF.

Only a few counts were recorded for this clone. This chain joins TRBV6-8 and TRBJ2-1; D is undetermined. The CDR3 has 13 residues. CDR1 and CDR2 from the germline V gene are MNHGY and SAAAGT. With 5 bases removed from V and 5 bases from J, the gap between germline ends came to 10 bases. The CDR3 loop is CASSESSHNEQFF. CDR3 bases: TGTGCCAGCAGTGAGTCCAGTCACAATGAGCAGTTCTTC.

The chain is built from TRBV5-1 and TRBJ2-3, with 13 bases aligning to TRBD2. CDR1 and CDR2 from the germline V gene are SGHRS and YFSETQ. Losses at the gene ends were 2 bases for V and 2 bases for J; bases not matched to a gene: 2. The CDR3 is 16 residues long. The CDR3 here is CASSLGTSGDTDTQYF. The DNA for the CDR3 is TGCGCCAGCAGCTTAGGGACTAGCGGGGACACAGATACGCAGTATTTT.

This clone was seen only a few times. The chain uses TRBV30 and TRBJ2-7, with 9 bases aligning to TRBD2. The CDR3 length is 15 residues. With V trimmed by 5 bases and J by 2 bases, 10 bases remained unmatched. Germline-derived CDR1 and CDR2 are GTSNPN and SVGIG (reference sequence). CDR3 region: CAWSRGGGQTYEQYF. CDR3 DNA: TGTGCCTGGTCCCGCGGGGGGGGCCAGACCTACGAGCAGTACTTC.

The rearrangement joins TRBV12-5 to TRBJ1-1, with D unclear. CDR1 is LGHNT, CDR2 FRNRAP, per germline. The CDR3 runs to 14 residues. Trimming removed 1 base from V and 7 bases from J, with 13 bases in between. The CDR3 nucleotides read TGTGCTAGTGGTTTGGGCCTCCTAAGGGATGAAGCTTTCTTT. Translated: CASGLGLLRDEAFF.

This clone was detected a few times. This chain links TRBV12-5 with TRBJ1-5, with 11 positions matching TRBD1. Germline CDR1 reads LGHNT; CDR2 reads FRNRAP. The CDR3 length is 16 residues. The V and J ends lost 0 bases and 6 bases, in that order; junction bases with no gene match: 4. CDR3 loop: CASGLVGTGGVQPQHF. CDR3 in DNA: TGTGCTAGTGGTTTGGTCGGGACAGGGGGAGTTCAGCCCCAGCATTTT.

The gene calls are TRBV10-2 and TRBJ2-1; TRBD2 matches 11 bases. V dropped 3 bases and J dropped 7; count of bases not matched to a gene: 5. CDR1 and CDR2 (germline): WSHSY, SAAADI. This CDR3 region has 15 residues. The CDR3 DNA follows: TGCGCCAGCAGTGATAGCGGGGGGGCTAGGAATGAGCAGTTCTTC. Translated, it gives CASSDSGGARNEQFF.

This clone showed up many times. The chain employs TRBV11-3 and TRBJ2-1; 11 bases are shared with TRBD2. V was pared by 1 base and J by 3 bases, with 2 bases of the junction left unmatched. CDR1 and CDR2 from the germline V gene are SGHNT and YENEEA. The CDR3 extends over 16 amino acids. CDR3 residues: CASSLVAGGFYNEQFF. The CDR3 DNA sequence: TGTGCCAGCAGCTTAGTAGCGGGGGGGTTCTACAATGAGCAGTTCTTC.

J is TRBJ2-5 and V is TRBV6-7; D might be TRBD1 (6 bases). TRBV6-7 is annotated as an ORF whose role is uncertain. This CDR3 spans 13 amino acids. Trimming removed 5 bases at V and 4 bases at J, with 11 bases between. In nucleotides, the CDR3 is TGTGCCAGCAGTGTCGACAGGCGAGAGACCCAGTACTTC. Translated: CASSVDRRETQYF.